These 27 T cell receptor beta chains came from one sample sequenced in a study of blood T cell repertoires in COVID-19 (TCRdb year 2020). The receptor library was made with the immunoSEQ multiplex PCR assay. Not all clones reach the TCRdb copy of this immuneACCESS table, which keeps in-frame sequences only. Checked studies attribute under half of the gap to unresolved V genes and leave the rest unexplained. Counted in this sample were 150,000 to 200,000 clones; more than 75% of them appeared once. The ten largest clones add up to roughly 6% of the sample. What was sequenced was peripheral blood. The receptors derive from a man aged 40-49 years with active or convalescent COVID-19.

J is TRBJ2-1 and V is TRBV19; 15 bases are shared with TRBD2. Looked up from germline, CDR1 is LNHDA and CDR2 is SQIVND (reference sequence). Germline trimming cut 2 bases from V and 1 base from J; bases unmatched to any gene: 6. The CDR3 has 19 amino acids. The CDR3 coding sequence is TGTGCCAGTAGTATAACGGGACTAGCGGGAGGTTTTTCCTACAATGAGCAGTTCTTC. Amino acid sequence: CASSITGLAGGFSYNEQFF.

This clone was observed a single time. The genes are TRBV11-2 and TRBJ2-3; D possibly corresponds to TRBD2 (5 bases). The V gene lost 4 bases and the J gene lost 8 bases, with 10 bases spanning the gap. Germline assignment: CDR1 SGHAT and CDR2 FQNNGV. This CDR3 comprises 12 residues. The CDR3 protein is CASSSVRGTQYF. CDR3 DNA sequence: TGTGCCAGCAGCTCTGTCCGGGGTACGCAGTATTTT.

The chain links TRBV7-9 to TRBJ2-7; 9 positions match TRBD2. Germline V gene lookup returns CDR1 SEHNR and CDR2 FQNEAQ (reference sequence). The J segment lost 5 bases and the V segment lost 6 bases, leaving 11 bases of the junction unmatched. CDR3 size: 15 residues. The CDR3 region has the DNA TGTGCCAGCAGTCGTCCAAGCGGGGGGCTCAACGAGCAGTACTTC. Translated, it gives CASSRPSGGLNEQYF.

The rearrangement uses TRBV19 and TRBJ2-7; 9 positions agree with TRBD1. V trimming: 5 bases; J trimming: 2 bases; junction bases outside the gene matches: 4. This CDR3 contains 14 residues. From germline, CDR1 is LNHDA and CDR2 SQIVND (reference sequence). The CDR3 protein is CASSEDRGPYEQYF. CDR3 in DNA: TGTGCCAGTAGTGAGGACAGGGGCCCCTACGAGCAGTACTTC.

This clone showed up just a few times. CDR3 sequence reads: CAIRGRNTEAFF. CDR3 bases: TGTGCCATCAGAGGGAGGAACACTGAAGCTTTCTTT. The genes are TRBV10-3 and TRBJ1-1; no reliable D call. This CDR3 has 12 residues. CDR1 and CDR2 from the germline V gene are ENHRY and SYGVKD. V was pared by 6 bases and J by 1 base, with 6 bases between.

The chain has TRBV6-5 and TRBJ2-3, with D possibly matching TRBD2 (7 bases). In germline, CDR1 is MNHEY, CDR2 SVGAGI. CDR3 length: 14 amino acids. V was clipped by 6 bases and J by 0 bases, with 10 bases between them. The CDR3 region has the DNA TGTGCCAGCAGGAAGGGGGGGAGCACAGATACGCAGTATTTT. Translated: CASRKGGSTDTQYF.

The CDR3 reads CASSLIPPPYDEQYF. The CDR3, as DNA: TGTGCCAGCAGCTTAATACCCCCCCCCTACGACGAGCAGTACTTC. This chain connects TRBV7-2 to TRBJ2-7; D gene ambiguous. The V end was cut by 2 bases, the J end by 5 bases, with 16 bases between. The CDR3 is 15 amino acids. Germline V gene data show CDR1 as SGHTA and CDR2 as FQGNSA.

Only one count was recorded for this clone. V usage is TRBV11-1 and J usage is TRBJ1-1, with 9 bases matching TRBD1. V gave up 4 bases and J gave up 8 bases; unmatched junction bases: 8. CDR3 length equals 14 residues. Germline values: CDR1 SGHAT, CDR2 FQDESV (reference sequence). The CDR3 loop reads CASSWETGGIEAFF. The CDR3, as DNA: TGTGCCAGCAGCTGGGAGACAGGGGGAATAGAAGCTTTCTTT.

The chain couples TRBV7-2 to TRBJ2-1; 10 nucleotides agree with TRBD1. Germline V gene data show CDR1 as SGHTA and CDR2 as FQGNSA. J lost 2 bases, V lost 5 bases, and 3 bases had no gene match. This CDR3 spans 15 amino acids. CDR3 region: CASSPGTGAYNEQFF. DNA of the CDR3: TGTGCCAGCAGCCCCGGGACAGGGGCCTACAATGAGCAGTTCTTC.

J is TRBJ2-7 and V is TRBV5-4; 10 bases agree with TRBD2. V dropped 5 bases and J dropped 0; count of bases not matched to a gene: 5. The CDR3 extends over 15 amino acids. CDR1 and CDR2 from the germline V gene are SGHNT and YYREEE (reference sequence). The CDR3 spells CASRGGTSVSYEQYF. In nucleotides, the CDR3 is TGTGCCAGCAGGGGCGGGACTAGCGTCTCCTACGAGCAGTACTTC.

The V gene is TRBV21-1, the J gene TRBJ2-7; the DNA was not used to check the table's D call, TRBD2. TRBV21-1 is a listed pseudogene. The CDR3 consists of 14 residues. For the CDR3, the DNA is TGTGCCAGCAGCAAAGGTGCGAGGGCCTACGAGCAGTACTTC. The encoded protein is CASSKGARAYEQYF.

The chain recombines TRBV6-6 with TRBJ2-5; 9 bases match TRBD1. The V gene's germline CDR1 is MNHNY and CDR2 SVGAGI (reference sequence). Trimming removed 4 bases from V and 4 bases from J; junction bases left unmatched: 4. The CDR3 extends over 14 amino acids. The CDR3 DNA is TGTGCCAGCAGTTCACAGGGGGCAGGAGAGACCCAGTACTTC. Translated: CASSSQGAGETQYF.

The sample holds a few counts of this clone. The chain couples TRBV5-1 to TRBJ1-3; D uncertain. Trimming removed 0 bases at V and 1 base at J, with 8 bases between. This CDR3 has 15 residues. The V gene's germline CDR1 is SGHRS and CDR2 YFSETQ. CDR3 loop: CASSLVPGSGNTIYF. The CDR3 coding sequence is TGCGCCAGCAGCTTGGTTCCGGGTTCTGGAAACACCATATATTTT.

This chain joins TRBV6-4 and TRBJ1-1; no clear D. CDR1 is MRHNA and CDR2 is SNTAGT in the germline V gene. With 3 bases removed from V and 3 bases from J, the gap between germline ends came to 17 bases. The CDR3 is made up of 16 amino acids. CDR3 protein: CASSDPIGKRDTEAFF. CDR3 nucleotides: TGTGCCAGCAGTGATCCGATCGGGAAGAGGGACACTGAAGCTTTCTTT.

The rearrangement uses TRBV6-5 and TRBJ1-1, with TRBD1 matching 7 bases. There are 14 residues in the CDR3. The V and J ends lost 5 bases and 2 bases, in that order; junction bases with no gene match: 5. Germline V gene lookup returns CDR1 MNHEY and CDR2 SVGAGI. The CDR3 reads CASSRDSGNTEAFF. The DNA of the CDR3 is TGTGCCAGCAGTCGGGACAGCGGAAACACTGAAGCTTTCTTT.

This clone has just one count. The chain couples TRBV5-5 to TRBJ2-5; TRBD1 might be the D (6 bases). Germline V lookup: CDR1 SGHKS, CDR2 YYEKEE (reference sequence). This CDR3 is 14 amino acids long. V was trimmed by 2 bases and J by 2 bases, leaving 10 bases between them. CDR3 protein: CASSLTGLQETQYF. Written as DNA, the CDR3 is TGTGCCAGCAGCTTAACAGGGTTGCAAGAGACCCAGTACTTC.

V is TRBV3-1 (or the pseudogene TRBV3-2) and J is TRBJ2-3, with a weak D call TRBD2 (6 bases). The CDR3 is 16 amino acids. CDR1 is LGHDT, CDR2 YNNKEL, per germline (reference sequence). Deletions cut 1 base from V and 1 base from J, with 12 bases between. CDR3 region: CASSQGSSSGTDTQYF. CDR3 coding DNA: TGTGCCAGCAGCCAAGGGTCCTCTAGCGGCACAGATACGCAGTATTTT.

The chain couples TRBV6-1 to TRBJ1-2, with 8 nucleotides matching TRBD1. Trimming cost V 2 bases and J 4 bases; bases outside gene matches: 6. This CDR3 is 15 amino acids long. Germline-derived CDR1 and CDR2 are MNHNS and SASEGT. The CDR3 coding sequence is TGTGCCAGCAGTGAAACAGGGGGTTTTGGCTATGGCTACACCTTC. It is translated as CASSETGGFGYGYTF.

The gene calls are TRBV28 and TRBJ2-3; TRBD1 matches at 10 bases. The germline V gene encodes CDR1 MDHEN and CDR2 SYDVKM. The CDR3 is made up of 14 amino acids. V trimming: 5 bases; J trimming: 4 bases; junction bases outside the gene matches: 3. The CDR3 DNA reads TGTGCCAGCAGTGGGACAGGGGCAGCAGATACGCAGTATTTT. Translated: CASSGTGAADTQYF.

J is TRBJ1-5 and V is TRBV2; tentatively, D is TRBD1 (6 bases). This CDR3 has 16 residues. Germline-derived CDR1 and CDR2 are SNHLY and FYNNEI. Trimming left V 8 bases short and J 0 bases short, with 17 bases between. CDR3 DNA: TGTGCCAGCGGGGGGGTGGGACAAAATAGCAATCAGCCCCAGCATTTT. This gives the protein CASGGVGQNSNQPQHF.

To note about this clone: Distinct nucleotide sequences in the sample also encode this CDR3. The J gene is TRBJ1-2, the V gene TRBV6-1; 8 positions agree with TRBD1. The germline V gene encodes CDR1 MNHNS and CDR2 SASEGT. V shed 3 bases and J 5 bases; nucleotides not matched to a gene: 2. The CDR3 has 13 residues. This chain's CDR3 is CASSETGEYGYTF. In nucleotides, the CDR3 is TGTGCCAGCAGTGAGACAGGGGAATATGGCTACACCTTC.

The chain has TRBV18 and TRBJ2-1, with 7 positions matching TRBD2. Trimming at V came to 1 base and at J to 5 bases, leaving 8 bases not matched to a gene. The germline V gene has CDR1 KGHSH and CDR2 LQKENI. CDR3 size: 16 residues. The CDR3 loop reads CASSPLLAKIHNEQFF. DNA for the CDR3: TGTGCCAGCTCACCACTACTAGCGAAAATCCACAATGAGCAGTTCTTC.

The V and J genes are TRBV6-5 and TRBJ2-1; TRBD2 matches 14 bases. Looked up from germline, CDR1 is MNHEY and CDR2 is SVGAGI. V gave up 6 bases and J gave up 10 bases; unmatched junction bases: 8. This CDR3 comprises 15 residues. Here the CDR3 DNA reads TGTGCCAGCAGATCGACTAGCGGGGGGGCCAGGGAGCAGTTCTTC. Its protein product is CASRSTSGGAREQFF.

CDR3 loop: CASSQVGQLRTEAFF. CDR3 sequence (DNA): TGTGCCAGCAGCCAGGTAGGACAGCTAAGGACTGAAGCTTTCTTT. The V call is TRBV14, the J call TRBJ1-1; D perhaps matches TRBD1 (6 bases). V lost 3 bases, J lost 5 bases, and 16 bases lay in between. Germline V gives CDR1 SGHDN, CDR2 FVKESK. The CDR3 has 15 amino acids.

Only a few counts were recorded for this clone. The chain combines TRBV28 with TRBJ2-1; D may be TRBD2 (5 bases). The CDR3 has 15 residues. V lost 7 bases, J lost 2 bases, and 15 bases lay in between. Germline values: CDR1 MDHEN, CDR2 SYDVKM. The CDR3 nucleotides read TGTGCCAGCACCGGAGAAAGGGAGACCTACAATGAGCAGTTCTTC. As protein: CASTGERETYNEQFF.

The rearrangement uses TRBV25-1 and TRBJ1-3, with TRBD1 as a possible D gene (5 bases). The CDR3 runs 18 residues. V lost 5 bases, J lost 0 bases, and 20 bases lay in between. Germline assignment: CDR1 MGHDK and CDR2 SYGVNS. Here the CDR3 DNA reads TGTGCCAGCAGTCCCTCCGCCCGCGGGACGGCCTCTGGAAACACCATATATTTT. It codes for CASSPSARGTASGNTIYF.

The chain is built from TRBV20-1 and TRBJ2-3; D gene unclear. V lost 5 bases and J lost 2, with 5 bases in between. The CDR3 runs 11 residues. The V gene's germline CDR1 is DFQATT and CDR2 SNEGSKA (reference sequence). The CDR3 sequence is CSAGPTDTQYF. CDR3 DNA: TGCAGTGCTGGCCCCACAGATACGCAGTATTTT.